The sequence of this T cell receptor beta chain was determined in a study of T cell responses to AZD1222 COVID-19 vaccine. Germline V gene lookup returns CDR1 LGHDT and CDR2 YNNKEL (reference sequence). The V gene lost 0 bases and the J gene lost 8 bases, with 16 bases spanning the gap. This CDR3 spans 16 amino acids. This clone appeared once. Its antigen is unidentified. Study-level results: Spike was spanned by vaccine-associated CD4 TCRs, with dominance at 160-218 and 743-854. As reported, nearly half of all spike-specific TCRs target variant regions that are unmutated. Donors were chiefly white British, with a greater number of females, and clonal diversity was perhaps underestimated.

Produced via immunoSEQ multiplex PCR; TCRdb's table is partial and in-frame only. The sample carries 75,000 to 100,000 clones, 70% to 90% recorded once. This sequence was found in an adult in good health. The sample in question was peripheral blood, obtained on day 0 of AZD1222 vaccination. V is TRBV3-1 (or the pseudogene TRBV3-2) and J is TRBJ2-2; no clear D gene. The CDR3 bases are TGTGCCAGCAGCCAAGAGACTCCGGGCGCAAGAGGGGAGCTGTTTTTT. Encoded protein: CASSQETPGARGELFF.